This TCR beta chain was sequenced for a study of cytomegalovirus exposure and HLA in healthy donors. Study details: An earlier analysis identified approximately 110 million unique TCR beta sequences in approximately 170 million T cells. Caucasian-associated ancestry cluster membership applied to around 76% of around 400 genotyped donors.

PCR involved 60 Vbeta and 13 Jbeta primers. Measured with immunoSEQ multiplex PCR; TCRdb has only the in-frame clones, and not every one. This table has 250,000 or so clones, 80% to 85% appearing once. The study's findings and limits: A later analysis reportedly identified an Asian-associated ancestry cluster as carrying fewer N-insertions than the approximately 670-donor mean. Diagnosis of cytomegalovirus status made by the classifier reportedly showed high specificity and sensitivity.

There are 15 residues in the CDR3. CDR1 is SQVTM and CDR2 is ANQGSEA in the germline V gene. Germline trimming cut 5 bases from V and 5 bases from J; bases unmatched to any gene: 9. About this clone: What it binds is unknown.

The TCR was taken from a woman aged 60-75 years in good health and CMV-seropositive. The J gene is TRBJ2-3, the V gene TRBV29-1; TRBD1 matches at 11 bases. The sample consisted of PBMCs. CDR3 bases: TGCAGCGTTCTAGGACAGGGGGCGAAGGGAGATACGCAGTATTTT. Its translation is CSVLGQGAKGDTQYF.